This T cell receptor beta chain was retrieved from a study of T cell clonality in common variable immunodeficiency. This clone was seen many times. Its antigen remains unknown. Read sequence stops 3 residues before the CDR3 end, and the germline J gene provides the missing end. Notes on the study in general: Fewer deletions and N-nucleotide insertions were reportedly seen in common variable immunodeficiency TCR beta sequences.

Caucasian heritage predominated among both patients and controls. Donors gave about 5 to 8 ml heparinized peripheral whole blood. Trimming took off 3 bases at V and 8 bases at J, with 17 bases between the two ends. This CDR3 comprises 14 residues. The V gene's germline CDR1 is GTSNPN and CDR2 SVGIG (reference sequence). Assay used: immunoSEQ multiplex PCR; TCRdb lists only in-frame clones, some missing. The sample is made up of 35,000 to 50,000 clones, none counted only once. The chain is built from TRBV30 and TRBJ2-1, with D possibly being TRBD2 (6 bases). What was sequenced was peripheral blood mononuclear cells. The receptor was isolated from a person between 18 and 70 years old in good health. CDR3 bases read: TGTGCCTGGAGCGTCCTACTAGCATCCGATGAG. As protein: CAWSVLLASDE. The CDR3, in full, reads CAWSVLLASDEQFF.